The clone carrying this T cell receptor (beta chain) was seen only once. The data are from a study of technical replicates of blood from several donors. CDR1 is MNHEY and CDR2 is SMNVEV in the germline V gene (reference sequence). V dropped 2 bases and J dropped 6 bases, with 13 bases sitting between them. The CDR3 loop spans 14 amino acids. The repertoire was sequenced with immunoSEQ multiplex PCR; TCRdb's copy has only in-frame clones and lacks some. The data hold tens of thousands of clones, with about 92% observed a single time. This clonotype originated in a human donor in good health. The specimen sequenced was T cells isolated from PBMCs. The chain combines TRBV27 with TRBJ1-2; no clear D gene. The CDR3 DNA follows: TGTGCCAGCAGTTTAATCGAGGGTAAGGATGGCTACACCTTC. Amino acid sequence: CASSLIEGKDGYTF.